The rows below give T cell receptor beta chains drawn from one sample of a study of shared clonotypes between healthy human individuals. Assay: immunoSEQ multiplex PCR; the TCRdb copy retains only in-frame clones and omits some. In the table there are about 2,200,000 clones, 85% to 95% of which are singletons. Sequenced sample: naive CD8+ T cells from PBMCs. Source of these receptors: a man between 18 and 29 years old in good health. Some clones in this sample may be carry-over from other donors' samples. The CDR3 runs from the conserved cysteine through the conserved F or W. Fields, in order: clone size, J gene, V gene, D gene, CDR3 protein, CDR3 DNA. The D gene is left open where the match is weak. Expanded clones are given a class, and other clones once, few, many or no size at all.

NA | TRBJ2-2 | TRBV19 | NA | CASRDSEHLITGELFF | TGTGCCAGTAGGGACAGCGAGCACCTCATCACCGGGGAGCTGTTTTTT
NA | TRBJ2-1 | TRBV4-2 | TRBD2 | CASSQDLGRRYNEQFF | TGTGCCAGCAGCCAAGATCTCGGGAGGCGCTACAATGAGCAGTTCTTC
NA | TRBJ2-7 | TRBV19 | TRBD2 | CASNSGRAGDEQYF | TGTGCCAGTAATAGCGGGAGGGCCGGTGACGAGCAGTACTTC
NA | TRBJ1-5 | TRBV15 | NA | CATSAGDQPQHF | TGTGCCACCAGCGCAGGCGATCAGCCCCAGCATTTT
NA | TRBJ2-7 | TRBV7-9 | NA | CASSPAQGTPYEQYF | TGTGCCAGCAGCCCTGCTCAAGGTACTCCCTACGAGCAGTACTTC
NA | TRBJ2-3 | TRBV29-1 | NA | CSAPQGPRSDTQYF | TGCAGCGCTCCACAGGGTCCAAGGTCAGATACGCAGTATTTT
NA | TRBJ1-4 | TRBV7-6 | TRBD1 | CASASRGTGYQLANEKLFF | TGTGCCAGCGCCAGCCGCGGGACAGGGTATCAGTTGGCTAATGAAAAACTGTTTTTT
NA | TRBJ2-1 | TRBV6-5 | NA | CASSSRHYNEQFF | TGTGCCAGCAGTTCCCGCCACTACAATGAGCAGTTCTTC
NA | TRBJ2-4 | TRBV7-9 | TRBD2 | CASSLVASGNQNIQYF | TGTGCCAGCAGCTTGGTGGCTAGCGGGAATCAAAACATTCAGTACTTC
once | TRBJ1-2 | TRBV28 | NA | CASRPTENYGYTF | TGTGCCAGCAGACCTACAGAGAACTATGGCTACACCTTC
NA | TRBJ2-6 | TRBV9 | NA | CASSRRGVGANVLTF | TGTGCCAGCAGCAGACGGGGTGTTGGGGCCAACGTCCTGACTTTC
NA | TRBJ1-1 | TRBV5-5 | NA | CASSLNSVGTEAFF | TGTGCCAGCAGCTTAAACAGCGTGGGCACTGAAGCTTTCTTT
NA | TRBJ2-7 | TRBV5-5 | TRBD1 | CASSLRGEGQGEISYEQYF | TGTGCCAGCAGCTTGCGGGGGGAGGGACAGGGAGAAATAAGCTACGAGCAGTACTTC
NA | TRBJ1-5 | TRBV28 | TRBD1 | CATYRGDLSSPQHF | TGTGCCACCTACAGGGGGGACCTTAGCTCCCCCCAGCATTTT
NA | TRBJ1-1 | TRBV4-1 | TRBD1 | CASSHNRGPNTEAFF | TGCGCCAGCAGCCATAACAGGGGGCCCAACACTGAAGCTTTCTTT
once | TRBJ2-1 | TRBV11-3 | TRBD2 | CASSHSTSGSLSHEQFF | TGTGCCAGCAGCCACTCGACTAGCGGGAGTCTTTCCCATGAGCAGTTCTTC
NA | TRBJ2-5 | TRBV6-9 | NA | CASSRGGHETQYF | TGTGCCAGCAGTAGGGGGGGGCATGAGACCCAGTACTTC
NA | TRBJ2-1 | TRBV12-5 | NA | CASGLDHNEQFF | TGTGCTAGTGGTTTGGACCACAATGAGCAGTTCTTC
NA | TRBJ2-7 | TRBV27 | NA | CASSLGQTGQLGEQYF | TGTGCCAGCAGTTTAGGTCAAACAGGGCAGTTGGGGGAGCAGTACTTC
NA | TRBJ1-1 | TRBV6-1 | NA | CASSFTGTSEAFF | TGTGCCAGCAGCTTTACAGGGACGTCTGAAGCTTTCTTT
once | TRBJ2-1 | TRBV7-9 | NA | CASSLGLSGPYNEQFF | TGTGCCAGCAGCTTAGGACTTTCGGGACCCTACAATGAGCAGTTCTTC
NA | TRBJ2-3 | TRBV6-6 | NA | CASSYTKRTDTQYF | TGTGCCAGCAGTTACACCAAACGCACAGATACGCAGTATTTT
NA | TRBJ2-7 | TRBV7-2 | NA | CASSLVLGGPLGHEQYF | TGTGCCAGCAGCTTAGTACTGGGCGGGCCCCTGGGTCACGAGCAGTACTTC
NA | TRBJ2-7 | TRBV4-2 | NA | CASSPDGGYEQYF | TGTGCCAGCAGCCCCGACGGGGGCTACGAGCAGTACTTC
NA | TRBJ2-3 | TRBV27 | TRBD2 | CASSLRDYAGDTQYF | TGTGCCAGCAGTCTCCGGGACTATGCGGGAGATACGCAGTATTTT
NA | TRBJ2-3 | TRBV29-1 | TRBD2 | CSVRGTSGTADTQYF | TGCAGCGTGCGAGGGACTAGCGGGACTGCAGATACGCAGTATTTT
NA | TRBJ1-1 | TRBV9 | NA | CASSVSQTGNTEAFF | TGTGCCAGCAGCGTTTCCCAAACCGGGAACACTGAAGCTTTCTTT
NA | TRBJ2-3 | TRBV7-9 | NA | CASSLATGRDTQYF | TGTGCCAGCAGCCTAGCGACCGGTAGGGATACGCAGTATTTT
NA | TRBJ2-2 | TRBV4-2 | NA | CASSQDPDGQENTGELFF | TGTGCCAGCAGCCAAGATCCCGACGGGCAGGAGAACACCGGGGAGCTGTTTTTT
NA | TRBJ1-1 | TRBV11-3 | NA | CASSLGENTEAFF | TGTGCCAGCAGCTTAGGGGAGAACACTGAAGCTTTCTTT
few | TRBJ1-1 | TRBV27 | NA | CASSPLGAVNTEAFF | TGTGCCAGCAGTCCCTTGGGGGCGGTGAACACTGAAGCTTTCTTT
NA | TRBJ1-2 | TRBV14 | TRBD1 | CASSAIRTGGYTF | TGTGCCAGCAGCGCCATCCGGACAGGTGGCTACACCTTC
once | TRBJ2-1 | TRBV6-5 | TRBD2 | CASSYGGGGGEQFF | TGTGCCAGCAGTTACGGGGGGGGAGGCGGTGAGCAGTTCTTC
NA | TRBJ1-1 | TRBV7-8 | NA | CASSLFQGLRMNTEAFF | TGTGCCAGCAGCTTATTTCAGGGGTTACGCATGAACACTGAAGCTTTCTTT
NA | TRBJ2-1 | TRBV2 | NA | CASSHVYNEQFF | TGTGCCAGCAGTCACGTATACAATGAGCAGTTCTTC
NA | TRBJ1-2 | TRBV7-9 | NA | CASSQSPLPNYGYTF | TGTGCCAGCAGCCAAAGCCCACTCCCTAACTATGGCTACACCTTC
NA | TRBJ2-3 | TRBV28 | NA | CASSRDGPSTDTQYF | TGTGCCAGCAGTCGGGACGGTCCAAGCACAGATACGCAGTATTTT
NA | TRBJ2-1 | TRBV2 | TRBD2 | CASSASGRSYNEQFF | TGTGCCAGCAGTGCTAGCGGGAGGAGTTACAATGAGCAGTTCTTC
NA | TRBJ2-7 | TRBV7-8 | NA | CASSLIQALVHEQYF | TGTGCCAGCAGCTTAATTCAGGCTCTCGTCCACGAGCAGTACTTC
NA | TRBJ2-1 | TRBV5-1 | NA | CASSLAREQFF | TGCGCCAGCAGCTTGGCTCGTGAGCAGTTCTTC
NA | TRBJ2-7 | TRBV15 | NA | CATSNPRQGRMTYEQYF | TGTGCCACCAGCAACCCCCGCCAGGGACGGATGACCTACGAGCAGTACTTC
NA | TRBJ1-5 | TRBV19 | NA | CASSTGTNNQPQHF | TGTGCCAGTAGTACAGGGACAAATAATCAGCCCCAGCATTTT
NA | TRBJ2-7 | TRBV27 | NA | CASSFFGAEGYLYEQYF | TGTGCCAGCAGTTTCTTTGGGGCGGAAGGGTACCTCTACGAGCAGTACTTC
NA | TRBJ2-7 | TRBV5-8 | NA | CASSNVKNTNSYEQYF | TGTGCCAGCAGCAACGTAAAAAACACCAACTCCTACGAGCAGTACTTC
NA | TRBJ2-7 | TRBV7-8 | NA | CASRMGGEQYF | TGTGCCAGCCGGATGGGGGGCGAGCAGTACTTC
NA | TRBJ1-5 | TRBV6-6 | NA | CASSYSRGRVGQPQHF | TGTGCCAGCAGTTACTCCCGAGGGAGGGTAGGACAGCCCCAGCATTTT
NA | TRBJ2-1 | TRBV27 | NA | CASSLRVAPYNEQFF | TGTGCCAGCAGCCTACGGGTGGCCCCCTACAATGAGCAGTTCTTC
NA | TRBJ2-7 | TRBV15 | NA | CATSRDGDGAYGEQYF | TGTGCCACCAGCAGAGATGGGGATGGGGCCTATGGGGAGCAGTACTTC
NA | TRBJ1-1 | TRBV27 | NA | CASSDYSDRDEAFF | TGTGCCAGCAGTGACTATTCGGACAGAGATGAAGCTTTCTTT
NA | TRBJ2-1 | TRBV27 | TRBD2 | CASSLLGTSGTEEQFF | TGTGCCAGCAGTTTATTAGGGACTAGCGGGACGGAAGAGCAGTTCTTC
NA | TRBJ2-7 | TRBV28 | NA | CASSSNPGSQPTYEQYF | TGTGCCAGCAGTTCCAACCCGGGTTCACAACCCACCTACGAGCAGTACTTC
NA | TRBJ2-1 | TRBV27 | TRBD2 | CASSFGPSGSREQFF | TGTGCCAGCAGTTTTGGCCCCAGCGGGAGCCGTGAGCAGTTCTTC
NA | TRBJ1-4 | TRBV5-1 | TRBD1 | CASSLGQGGSEKLFF | TGCGCCAGCAGCTTGGGTCAGGGGGGTAGTGAAAAACTGTTTTTT
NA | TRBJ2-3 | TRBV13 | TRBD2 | CASSLGRTSGRPRTDTQYF | TGTGCCAGCAGCTTAGGACGGACTAGCGGGAGGCCCCGCACAGATACGCAGTATTTT
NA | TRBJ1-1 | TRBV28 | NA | CASSLIGGTQAFF | TGTGCCAGCAGTTTAATAGGGGGTACGCAAGCTTTCTTT
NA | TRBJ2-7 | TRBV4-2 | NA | CASSHASAEQYF | TGTGCCAGCAGCCACGCCAGTGCCGAGCAGTACTTC
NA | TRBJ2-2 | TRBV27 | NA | CASSFGRGGELFF | TGTGCCAGCAGTTTTGGGCGGGGCGGGGAGCTGTTTTTT
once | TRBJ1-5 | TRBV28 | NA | CASSSNRVGNQPQHF | TGTGCCAGCAGTTCCAACAGGGTCGGCAATCAGCCCCAGCATTTT
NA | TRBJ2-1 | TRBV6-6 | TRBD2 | CASSYLAGLGGEQFF | TGTGCCAGCAGTTACCTAGCGGGGCTGGGGGGGGAGCAGTTCTTC